The 23 T cell receptor beta chains in this list originate from one sample, sequenced in a study of T-cell reconstitution after alpha-beta-depleted transplantation in children. Unique molecular identifiers featured in how the TCRbeta library was prepared. TCRdb reprocessed the PCR reads with MiXCR, giving one entry per CDR3 protein. The data contain about 980,000 distinct CDR3 sequences, less than 30% of them seen just once; the ten biggest clones take up around 30%. Here the sequenced sample was PBMCs, mostly from graft donor cells, taken 360 days after TCRalphabeta/CD19-depleted stem cell transplant. The receptors come from a boy younger than two who had a stem cell transplant for SCID, so the T cells may come from the graft donor.

This chain uses TRBV5-1 with TRBJ1-6; TRBD1 might be the D (5 bases). V lost 4 bases and J 7 bases, leaving 15 bases between the germline ends. Germline CDR1 is SGHRS and CDR2 is YFSETQ. This CDR3 contains 15 residues. In DNA, the CDR3 is TGCGCCAGCAGCCCCGGACTGGGGACGAATTCACCCCTCCACTTT. Its protein product is CASSPGLGTNSPLHF.

The sample holds a few counts of this clonotype. The chain is built from TRBV4-3 and TRBJ2-1, with 14 bases identical to TRBD2. Trimming removed 0 bases from V and 7 bases from J; junction bases left unmatched: 8. The CDR3 covers 18 residues. Looked up from germline, CDR1 is LGHNA and CDR2 is YSLEER. The CDR3 DNA reads TGCGCCAGCAGCCAAGATCCCGCGGGACTAGCGGGGGAAAATGAGCAGTTCTTC. Its protein product is CASSQDPAGLAGENEQFF.

The J gene is TRBJ2-5, the V gene TRBV28; 8 nucleotides agree with TRBD2. The germline V gene encodes CDR1 MDHEN and CDR2 SYDVKM. After removal of 3 bases from V and 7 bases from J, the junction contained 7 bases not matched to a gene. There are 14 residues in the CDR3. This CDR3 reads CASSLTSGGWTQYF. The CDR3 nucleotides are TGTGCCAGCAGTTTGACCAGCGGGGGATGGACCCAGTACTTC.

The chain uses TRBV5-1 and TRBJ2-5; TRBD1 agrees at 10 bases. The germline V gene encodes CDR1 SGHRS and CDR2 YFSETQ. Trimming at V came to 3 bases and at J to 3 bases, leaving 5 bases not matched to a gene. The CDR3 covers 15 residues. The CDR3 DNA sequence: TGCGCCAGCAGCTCGCGGGACAGGGGAAAAGAGACCCAGTACTTC. The encoded protein is CASSSRDRGKETQYF.

The chain employs TRBV20-1 and TRBJ1-1, with 7 bases fitting TRBD1. Germline CDR1 DFQATT, CDR2 SNEGSKA (reference sequence). CDR3 length equals 14 residues. The trim removed 0 bases at V and 9 bases at J, leaving 10 bases unmatched. The CDR3 is CSARDMTGTQKAFF. In DNA, the CDR3 is TGCAGTGCTAGAGATATGACAGGGACTCAGAAAGCTTTCTTT.

This clonotype was recorded a few times. V is TRBV15 and J is TRBJ1-5; 11 bases fit TRBD1. The V gene's germline CDR1 is LNHNV and CDR2 YYDKDF (reference sequence). V shed 0 bases and J 4 bases; nucleotides not matched to a gene: 8. CDR3 size: 18 residues. CDR3 in DNA: TGTGCCACCAGCAGAGATCGGGACAGGGGGTACTGGAATCAGCCCCAGCATTTT. Translation: CATSRDRDRGYWNQPQHF.

The chain uses TRBV10-3 and TRBJ2-3; D gene uncertain. CDR1 and CDR2 (germline): ENHRY, SYGVKD. The CDR3 runs 15 residues. V was pared by 7 bases and J by 0 bases, with 14 bases between. The CDR3: CAIKGGPDSTDTQYF. The CDR3, as DNA: TGTGCCATCAAGGGCGGCCCGGATAGCACAGATACGCAGTATTTT.

This sequence joins TRBV20-1 and TRBJ2-7; D possibly corresponds to TRBD2 (6 bases). Trimming pared 0 bases from V and 3 bases from J, leaving 9 bases between. CDR3 size: 13 residues. CDR1 DFQATT and CDR2 SNEGSKA come from the germline V gene (reference sequence). CDR3 bases: TGCAGTGCTAGAGAACAGCGGGTCTACGAGCAGTACTTC. Its protein product is CSAREQRVYEQYF.

V usage is TRBV9 and J usage is TRBJ2-3; no reliable D call. CDR1 and CDR2 from the germline V gene are SGDLS and YYNGEE. V was trimmed by 7 bases and J by 2 bases, leaving 14 bases between them. CDR3 length: 14 residues. In DNA, the CDR3 is TGTGCCAGCGGTACGGAGACCCTCACAGATACGCAGTATTTT. Its translation: CASGTETLTDTQYF.

The CDR3: CSALRGKLFF. Written as DNA, the CDR3 is TGCAGCGCTCTCAGAGGAAAACTGTTTTTT. The chain combines TRBV29-1 with TRBJ1-4; D ambiguous. Trimming pared 7 bases from V and 10 bases from J, leaving 10 bases between. Germline assignment: CDR1 SQVTM and CDR2 ANQGSEA. This CDR3 has 10 amino acids. Full variable domain (missing parts from reference TRBV29-1 and TRBJ1-4): SAVISQKPSRDICQRGTSLTIQCQVDSQVTMMFWYRQQPGQSLTLIATANQGSEATYESGFVIDKFPISRPNLTFSTLTVSNMSPEDSSIYLCSALRGKLFFGSGTQLSVL.

The J gene is TRBJ1-5, the V gene TRBV6-5; D call uncertain. The CDR3 contains 15 residues. V was clipped by 1 base and J by 0 bases, with 7 bases between them. The V gene's germline CDR1 is MNHEY and CDR2 SVGAGI. The CDR3 DNA is TGTGCCAGCAGTTACTGGGGAAGTAGCAATCAGCCCCAGCATTTT. It encodes CASSYWGSSNQPQHF.

This clonotype was detected only a few times. The chain carries TRBV24-1 and TRBJ1-2; unclear D gene. Germline lookup yields CDR1 KGHDR and CDR2 SFDVKD. The CDR3 covers 12 residues. V was pared by 4 bases and J by 5 bases, with 7 bases between. The CDR3 sequence: CATSDDGYGYTF. CDR3 coding DNA: TGTGCCACCAGTGACGACGGGTATGGCTACACCTTC.

The chain links TRBV6-2 or TRBV6-3 to TRBJ1-1; unclear D gene. CDR3 length: 15 amino acids. CDR1 is MNHEY, CDR2 SVGEGT, per germline. The ends were cut back, 6 bases at V and 2 bases at J, with 16 bases in the middle. The CDR3 DNA follows: TGTGCCAGCAGACACGGAGTCCGATTAAACACTGAAGCTTTCTTT. It is translated as CASRHGVRLNTEAFF.

This chain joins TRBV2 and TRBJ2-1; TRBD2 matches at 10 bases. The CDR3 sequence is 13 residues long. V shed 5 bases and J 11 bases; nucleotides not matched to a gene: 6. CDR1 is SNHLY, CDR2 FYNNEI, per germline. CDR3 DNA sequence: TGTGCCAGCAGTATCAGAGCGGGGGGGAAGCAGTTCTTC. It encodes CASSIRAGGKQFF. The full variable domain, in which reference TRBV2 and TRBJ2-1 provide the parts outside the CDR3, is EPEVTQTPSHQVTQMGQEVILRCVPISNHLYFYWYRQILGQKVEFLVSFYNNEISEKSEIFDDQFSVERPDGSNFTLKIRSTKLEDSAMYFCASSIRAGGKQFFGPGTRLTVL.

This clonotype appeared a few times. The gene calls are TRBV15 and TRBJ2-5, with no clear D. This CDR3 has 14 residues. Germline values: CDR1 LNHNV, CDR2 YYDKDF (reference sequence). V was shortened by 1 base and J by 2 bases, with 8 bases between the two germline ends. CDR3 in amino acids: CATSRVGRQETQYF. The CDR3 bases are TGTGCCACCAGCAGAGTGGGCCGGCAAGAGACCCAGTACTTC.

The rearrangement uses TRBV20-1 and TRBJ2-3; 8 positions agree with TRBD2. Germline CDR1 reads DFQATT; CDR2 reads SNEGSKA (reference sequence). This CDR3 has 15 amino acids. V trimming: 3 bases; J trimming: 2 bases; junction bases outside the gene matches: 7. CDR3 sequence: CSASHWRGVTDTQYF. As DNA, the CDR3 is TGCAGTGCTAGTCACTGGCGGGGGGTCACAGATACGCAGTATTTT.

In regard to this clonotype: The conserved phenylalanine or tryptophan is not found at the CDR3 terminus, so this likely reflects a read error. The rearrangement uses TRBV4-3 and TRBJ2-5; D is unclear. V gave up 4 bases and J gave up 4 bases, with 19 bases separating them. Germline-derived CDR1 and CDR2 are LGHNA and YSLEER. The CDR3 loop spans 16 amino acids. The CDR3 DNA is TGCGCCAGCAGCCCCTCTTTTTGGGGAAAAGGAGAGACCCAGTACCTC. Translated: CASSPSFWGKGETQYL.

J is TRBJ1-5 and V is TRBV30, with 7 bases matching TRBD1. The CDR3 totals 13 residues. CDR1 is GTSNPN and CDR2 is SVGIG in the germline V gene (reference sequence). The J segment lost 4 bases and the V segment lost 1 base, leaving 1 base of the junction unmatched. CDR3 residues: CAWSEQGNQPQHF. CDR3 DNA sequence: TGTGCCTGGAGTGAACAGGGGAATCAGCCCCAGCATTTT.

This clonotype was seen a few times. The chain joins TRBV9 to TRBJ2-3, with D perhaps assigned TRBD1 or TRBD2 (5 bases each). Germline lookup yields CDR1 SGDLS and CDR2 YYNGEE. With 1 base removed from V and 0 bases from J, the gap between germline ends came to 15 bases. The CDR3 spans 17 residues. CDR3 sequence (DNA): TGTGCCAGCAGCGTACGGGGCCACCTTACTAGCACAGATACGCAGTATTTT. As protein: CASSVRGHLTSTDTQYF.

This clonotype was recorded a few times. The CDR3: CASSAAAGGLSSYEQYF. CDR3 in DNA: TGTGCCAGCAGCGCTGCTGCAGGGGGCTTAAGCTCCTACGAGCAGTACTTC. This rearrangement joins TRBV9 to TRBJ2-7, with 8 bases fitting TRBD1. Germline V gene lookup returns CDR1 SGDLS and CDR2 YYNGEE. V shed 3 bases and J 0 bases; nucleotides not matched to a gene: 11. The CDR3 has 17 amino acids.

The chain has TRBV5-5 and TRBJ2-5, with D maybe TRBD1 (6 bases). The CDR3 is made up of 14 amino acids. The V gene's germline CDR1 is SGHKS and CDR2 YYEKEE (reference sequence). With 3 bases removed from V and 4 bases from J, the gap between germline ends came to 13 bases. CDR3 region: CASSSRGQRETQYF. The CDR3 DNA follows: TGTGCCAGCAGCTCCAGGGGTCAACGAGAGACCCAGTACTTC.

This clonotype was seen more than once but under ten times. The chain links TRBV3-1 to TRBJ2-5; D might be TRBD1 (6 bases). The CDR3 is 15 amino acids. In germline, CDR1 is LGHDT, CDR2 YNNKEL (reference sequence). Trimming removed 0 bases from V and 6 bases from J, with 14 bases in between. The CDR3 DNA sequence: TGTGCCAGCAGCCAAGATGGGGGCACTAGGAAGACCCAGTACTTC. Translating it yields CASSQDGGTRKTQYF.

V and J are TRBV7-9 and TRBJ2-1, with D perhaps matching TRBD2 (7 bases). The CDR3 covers 15 residues. Trimming removed 1 base from V and 6 bases from J, with 13 bases in between. The germline gives CDR1 SEHNR, CDR2 FQNEAQ (reference sequence). The CDR3: CASSLDPGGVNEQFF. The CDR3 DNA follows: TGTGCCAGCAGCTTAGATCCGGGGGGCGTCAATGAGCAGTTCTTC.